There are many counts of the clone carrying this T cell receptor (beta chain). Using genomic DNA as the template, TCR beta VDJ and CDR3 profiling was carried out. Each CDR3 protein is one row after TCRdb ran MiXCR on the reads. The sample has 180,000 or so distinct CDR3 sequences, 40% to 50% seen once; the top ten hold 2.5% to 3.5%. This specimen comes from a study of CD8+CD57+ T cells in acquired aplastic anemia. About the research overall: Healthy donors yielded some 9.9 million CD4+ cell reads on average.

The receptor was isolated from a human donor in good health. Sequenced sample: sorted CD4+, CD8+, or CD8+CD57+ T cells (not recorded which) from PBMCs.

The CDR3 reads CASSRSFRGNYGYTF. The CDR3 DNA reads as TGTGCCAGCAGCCGATCCTTCAGGGGCAACTATGGCTACACCTTC. The chain carries TRBV14 and TRBJ1-2; D perhaps matches TRBD1 (6 bases). There are 15 residues in the CDR3. CDR1 and CDR2 from the germline V gene are SGHDN and FVKESK. Trimming removed 4 bases from V and 2 bases from J, with 14 bases in between.